Each of the 18 T cell receptor beta chains below was sequenced from the same sample in a study of T cells in localized non-small cell lung cancer. The table came from immunoSEQ multiplex PCR; TCRdb's copy has only in-frame clones and leaves some out. Altogether over 1,000 clones are present, around 21% being singletons, with the ten largest covering more than 15%. Material: normal lung tissue next to the tumor, obtained before any cancer treatment. These receptors all come from a woman aged 35 to 70 with stage I lung adenocarcinoma.

This clone turned up a few times. The gene calls are TRBV6-8 and TRBJ1-1; the D gene is possibly TRBD1 (5 bases). The V gene lost 0 bases and the J gene lost 6 bases, with 11 bases spanning the gap. The CDR3 has 14 residues. Germline CDR1 reads MNHGY; CDR2 reads SAAAGT. The DNA of the CDR3 is TGTGCCAGCAGTTACTCTGGGGGGGAGTCTGAAGCTTTCTTT. It codes for CASSYSGGESEAFF.

V is TRBV18 and J is TRBJ1-1; D may be TRBD1 (5 bases). Germline V gives CDR1 KGHSH, CDR2 LQKENI. The CDR3 runs to 14 residues. V was clipped by 2 bases and J by 3 bases, with 10 bases between them. This CDR3 reads CASSPKRGDTEAFF. The DNA of the CDR3 is TGTGCCAGCTCACCAAAGCGGGGGGACACTGAAGCTTTCTTT. The full variable domain, completed using reference TRBV18 and TRBJ1-1, is NAGVMQNPRHLVRRRGQEARLRCSPMKGHSHVYWYRQLPEEGLKFMVYLQKENIIDESGMPKERFSAEFPKEGPSILRIQQVVRGDSAAYFCASSPKRGDTEAFFGQGTRLTVV.

This clone occurred a few times. V is TRBV6-8 and J is TRBJ2-2; 8 positions agree with TRBD1. V gave up 6 bases and J gave up 7 bases; unmatched junction bases: 7. The CDR3 covers 14 residues. Germline loops: CDR1 MNHGY, CDR2 SAAAGT. The chain's CDR3 is CASRGTGGIGELFF. In DNA form, the CDR3 reads TGTGCCAGCAGAGGTACAGGGGGAATCGGGGAGCTGTTTTTT.

Worth noting for this clone: Other DNA sequences in the sample encode the same CDR3. The chain's CDR3 is CASSIWGTGNQPQHF. The CDR3 region has the DNA TGTGCCAGTAGTATTTGGGGGACAGGGAATCAGCCCCAGCATTTT. This sequence joins TRBV19 and TRBJ1-5; TRBD1 matches 9 bases. Germline assignment: CDR1 LNHDA and CDR2 SQIVND (reference sequence). The junction had 4 bases not matched to a gene; V was cut back by 3 bases and J by 4 bases. The CDR3 loop spans 15 amino acids.

This clone was seen a few times. The CDR3 bases are TGTGCCAGCAGCTTTCGAGGACCGACATACGAGCAGTACTTC. This sequence encodes CASSFRGPTYEQYF. The chain is built from TRBV11-3 and TRBJ2-7; D ambiguous. CDR1 SGHNT and CDR2 YENEEA come from the germline V gene. The CDR3 is made up of 14 amino acids. Trimming took off 3 bases at V and 4 bases at J, with 13 bases between the two ends.

The J gene is TRBJ1-2, the V gene TRBV6-8, with D possibly matching TRBD1 (6 bases). The CDR3 consists of 17 residues. Trimming pared 2 bases from V and 2 bases from J, leaving 18 bases between. In germline, CDR1 is MNHGY, CDR2 SAAAGT. In DNA, the CDR3 is TGTGCCAGCAGTTACGCCAGGGGCCCTACTAAGAACTATGGCTACACCTTC. It translates to CASSYARGPTKNYGYTF.

About this clone: Because the CDR3's place on the DNA is in doubt, the DNA is left out and the CDR3 is given as listed by TCRdb. The chain uses TRBV7-5 and TRBJ2-6; TRBD1 is the table's D call and was not checked against the DNA. TRBV7-5 has pseudogene status. The CDR3 is made up of 16 amino acids, end residues included. The CDR3: CASSLTVGSGANVLTF.

The V and J genes are TRBV18 and TRBJ1-1, with unresolved D. Between the trimmed V and J ends, which lost 5 bases and 0 bases, there was a span of 10 bases. The CDR3 sequence is 14 residues long. Germline values: CDR1 KGHSH, CDR2 LQKENI. CDR3 residues: CASSREDMNTEAFF. The CDR3 DNA follows: TGTGCCAGCTCAAGAGAAGACATGAACACTGAAGCTTTCTTT.

This clone was observed a handful of times. This chain connects TRBV11-3 to TRBJ1-1; no clear D. Trimming removed 5 bases at V and 4 bases at J, with 14 bases between. CDR1 is SGHNT, CDR2 YENEEA, per germline. The CDR3 contains 14 residues. The chain's CDR3 is CASSPQYGSTEAFF. CDR3 DNA: TGTGCCAGCAGCCCCCAGTACGGGAGCACTGAAGCTTTCTTT.

The chain joins TRBV19 to TRBJ1-4; the D gene is possibly TRBD1 (5 bases). Per germline, CDR1 LNHDA and CDR2 SQIVND (reference sequence). V shed 6 bases and J shed 7 bases, with 18 bases lying between them. The length of the CDR3 is 15 residues. The DNA of the CDR3 is TGTGCCAGTAGCCTACAGGAGAGGGCCGTTGAAAAACTGTTTTTT. Translating gives CASSLQERAVEKLFF.

The J gene is TRBJ1-1, the V gene TRBV19; 8 nucleotides agree with TRBD1. The CDR3 is 15 residues long. The V and J ends lost 4 bases and 1 base, in that order; junction bases with no gene match: 5. The germline V gene has CDR1 LNHDA and CDR2 SQIVND (reference sequence). CDR3 region: CASSNPGQANTEAFF. The CDR3 coding sequence is TGTGCCAGTAGTAACCCGGGACAGGCGAACACTGAAGCTTTCTTT.

The chain recombines TRBV6-8 with TRBJ2-6; D not certain. Germline assignment: CDR1 MNHGY and CDR2 SAAAGT. The CDR3 length is 14 residues. Trimming removed 2 bases at V and 0 bases at J, with 2 bases between. The chain's CDR3 is CASSYSSGANVLTF. CDR3 nucleotides: TGTGCCAGCAGTTACAGCTCTGGGGCCAACGTCCTGACTTTC.

This clone was counted only a few times. For the CDR3, the DNA is TGTGCCAGCAGCTACGGGACTAGCGGGAGGATAGATGAGCAGTTCTTC. It specifies CASSYGTSGRIDEQFF. The gene calls are TRBV11-3 and TRBJ2-1; 15 nucleotides line up with TRBD2. Germline V lookup: CDR1 SGHNT, CDR2 YENEEA. The CDR3 has 16 residues. The ends lost 4 bases at V and 8 bases at J; junction bases unmatched: 6.

The V gene is TRBV11-3, the J gene TRBJ2-5, with D unclear. V was cut by 3 bases and J by 2 bases, with 13 bases left in between. Per the germline V gene, CDR1 is SGHNT and CDR2 is YENEEA. The CDR3 length is 15 residues. The CDR3 loop reads CASSLGSTWQETQYF. CDR3 DNA: TGTGCCAGCAGCTTGGGAAGTACCTGGCAAGAGACCCAGTACTTC.

This clone has only a few counts. The gene calls are TRBV6-8 and TRBJ1-1; possible D gene TRBD1, 5 bases. The CDR3 spans 14 residues. Trimming removed 2 bases at V and 4 bases at J, with 11 bases between. Germline-derived CDR1 and CDR2 are MNHGY and SAAAGT. The CDR3 bases are TGTGCCAGCAGTTACAGGGGCCCCACCACTGAAGCTTTCTTT. Translated: CASSYRGPTTEAFF.

This clone is medium-sized by share. V usage is TRBV11-3 and J usage is TRBJ1-2; weak D call: TRBD1 (5 bases). The CDR3 totals 14 residues. The germline CDR1 and CDR2 sequences are SGHNT and YENEEA. Trimming took off 5 bases at V and 2 bases at J, with 12 bases between the two ends. The CDR3, as DNA: TGTGCCAGCAGCGGGACCGGCCTAAACTATGGCTACACCTTC. This encodes CASSGTGLNYGYTF.

The sample holds a few counts of this clone. V and J are TRBV6-8 and TRBJ2-7; D ambiguous. The CDR3 contains 14 residues. Germline V gene lookup returns CDR1 MNHGY and CDR2 SAAAGT. Trimming shortened V by 4 bases and J by 3 bases, and 13 bases separated the two germline ends. CDR3 nucleotide sequence: TGTGCCAGCAGTTTACTACCCCAAGACTACGAGCAGTACTTC. Translating it yields CASSLLPQDYEQYF.

This rearrangement joins TRBV7-8 to TRBJ1-5; TRBD1 might be the D (6 bases). The CDR3 has 13 amino acids. Germline V gene lookup returns CDR1 SGHVS and CDR2 FQNEAQ. Trimming removed 2 bases from V and 4 bases from J, with 6 bases in between. The CDR3 bases are TGTGCCAGCAGCTTAAGGGGGAATCAGCCCCAGCATTTT. Protein sequence: CASSLRGNQPQHF. The variable domain in full, with the rest retrieved from reference TRBV7-8 and TRBJ1-5, is GAGVSQSPRYKVAKRGQDVALRCDPISGHVSLFWYQQALGQGPEFLTYFQNEAQLDKSGLPSDRFFAERPEGSVSTLKIQRTQQEDSAVYLCASSLRGNQPQHFGDGTRLSIL.